This T cell receptor (beta chain) comes out of a study of neurological immune-mediated disorders. Germline CDR1 reads MNHEY; CDR2 reads SVGAGI. Trimming cost V 4 bases and J 4 bases; bases outside gene matches: 5. The CDR3 is 15 amino acids. This clonotype came up many times. The cDNA was generated by 5'RACE with 10-nucleotide random UMIs. TCRdb called the 5' RACE reads again in MiXCR, with one record for every CDR3 protein. The sample contains fewer than 80,000 distinct CDR3 sequences, less than 6% of which appear only once. Material for sequencing was PBMCs. The receptor comes from a woman aged 45-65 years with multiple sclerosis. J is TRBJ2-3 and V is TRBV6-5, with 10 bases that match TRBD1. CDR3 region: CASSWRTGGADTQYF. CDR3 in DNA: TGTGCCAGCAGTTGGAGGACAGGGGGAGCAGATACGCAGTATTTT.